A single sample is the source of the 21 T cell receptor beta chains below, sequenced in a study of T-cell reconstitution after alpha-beta-depleted transplantation in children. Library preparation (for TCRbeta) was performed with unique molecular identifiers. TCRdb called the PCR reads again in MiXCR, with one record for every CDR3 protein. The repertoire consists of about 360,000 distinct CDR3 sequences, with about 14% occurring once and the leading ten covering around 4.1%. Sample: PBMCs, taken from the stem cell graft. The receptors here all came from a human donor who donated a stem cell graft to a child with Fanconi anemia.

This chain connects TRBV10-3 to TRBJ2-7, with D uncertain. The ends were cut back, 0 bases at V and 3 bases at J, with 6 bases in the middle. Germline V gene lookup returns CDR1 ENHRY and CDR2 SYGVKD. The CDR3 covers 13 residues. CDR3 loop: CAISESNLYEQYF. The CDR3 bases are TGTGCCATCAGTGAGTCGAACCTCTACGAGCAGTACTTC.

This chain joins TRBV7-9 and TRBJ2-7, with D maybe TRBD2 (6 bases). This CDR3 region has 13 residues. Germline V lookup: CDR1 SEHNR, CDR2 FQNEAQ (reference sequence). V was pared by 1 base and J by 6 bases, with 10 bases between. DNA for the CDR3: TGTGCCAGCAGCTTAGAAACTAGCTTCGAGCAGTACTTC. Encoded protein: CASSLETSFEQYF. Full variable domain (rest looked up from reference TRBV7-9 and TRBJ2-7): DTGVSQNPRHKITKRGQNVTFRCDPISEHNRLYWYRQTLGQGPEFLTYFQNEAQLEKSRLLSDRFSAERPKGSFSTLEIQRTEQGDSAMYLCASSLETSFEQYFGPGTRLTVT.

This clonotype has a count of ten or more. This sequence joins TRBV2 and TRBJ2-5; D gene uncertain. Germline loops: CDR1 SNHLY, CDR2 FYNNEI. CDR3 length: 14 residues. V was pared by 4 bases and J by 2 bases, with 11 bases between. The chain's CDR3 is CASSVWEWQETQYF. CDR3 DNA sequence: TGTGCCAGCAGTGTATGGGAATGGCAAGAGACCCAGTACTTC.

This clonotype has a single count. This may be a read error, as it is one base from a much larger clone. The genes are TRBV5-1 and TRBJ2-1; D remains unclear. The CDR3 runs to 14 residues. In germline, CDR1 is SGHRS, CDR2 YFSETQ. This chain's CDR3 is CASSWDESYNELFF. In DNA, the CDR3 is TGCGCCAGCAGCTGGGATGAGAGTTACAATGAGCTGTTCTTC.

The genes are TRBV5-1 and TRBJ1-5; no clear D. V shed 2 bases and J shed 1 base, with 10 bases lying between them. The germline gives CDR1 SGHRS, CDR2 YFSETQ. This CDR3 has 15 residues. CDR3 loop: CASSLLPGSNQPQHF. CDR3 bases: TGCGCCAGCAGCTTACTCCCGGGAAGCAATCAGCCCCAGCATTTT.

This clonotype has at least ten counts. The J gene is TRBJ2-1, the V gene TRBV30; a weak D match, TRBD1 (6 bases). The germline gives CDR1 GTSNPN, CDR2 SVGIG (reference sequence). The V gene lost 5 bases and the J gene lost 9 bases, with 14 bases spanning the gap. The CDR3 totals 12 residues. The CDR3 reads CAWGRGGPEQFF. The CDR3 DNA reads as TGTGCCTGGGGTCGAGGGGGTCCTGAGCAGTTCTTC.

V usage is TRBV12-3 or TRBV12-4 and J usage is TRBJ2-4, with 7 bases lining up with TRBD1. This CDR3 region has 15 residues. J gave up 8 bases and V 1 base, and 8 bases lay outside the gene matches. In DNA form, the CDR3 reads TGTGCCAGCAGTTTAGGGGCAGGGGGTTCGGACATTCAGTACTTC. Its protein product is CASSLGAGGSDIQYF.

This chain joins TRBV24-1 and TRBJ2-3, with TRBD2 identical over 11 bases. Germline V gives CDR1 KGHDR, CDR2 SFDVKD. Trimming took 0 bases from V and 2 from J; bases not matched to a gene: 3. This CDR3 has 17 amino acids. CDR3 region: CATSDLQTSGATDTQYF. CDR3 DNA sequence: TGTGCCACCAGTGATTTGCAGACTAGCGGGGCCACAGATACGCAGTATTTT.

This clonotype was detected only a few times. The chain has TRBV28 and TRBJ2-5; the D is unclear. Germline V gives CDR1 MDHEN, CDR2 SYDVKM. Trimming removed 5 bases at V and 4 bases at J, with 14 bases between. The CDR3 consists of 14 residues. CDR3 protein: CASSLSLLRETQYF. In nucleotides, the CDR3 is TGTGCCAGCAGTCTCTCCCTCCTTAGAGAGACCCAGTACTTC.

There are a few counts of this clonotype. The genes are TRBV7-2 and TRBJ2-7; D is possibly TRBD1 or TRBD2 (5 bases each). Trimming removed 4 bases at V and 7 bases at J, with 14 bases between. CDR1 is SGHTA, CDR2 FQGNSA, per germline. The CDR3 spans 13 residues. CDR3 loop: CASSSGPLLEQYF. The CDR3 DNA is TGTGCCAGCAGCTCGGGACCGTTATTGGAGCAGTACTTC.

This clonotype was recorded many times. The chain carries TRBV14 and TRBJ2-3, with 9 bases lining up with TRBD2. Per germline, CDR1 SGHDN and CDR2 FVKESK. Germline trimming cut 6 bases from V and 4 bases from J; bases unmatched to any gene: 5. CDR3 length: 14 residues. CDR3 DNA sequence: TGTGCCAGCAGTCCTAGCGGGGTTTCAGATACGCAGTATTTT. Translation gives CASSPSGVSDTQYF.

This clonotype was seen ten or more times. V gene TRBV29-1 combines with J gene TRBJ2-1; 10 bases are shared with TRBD2. Germline lookup yields CDR1 SQVTM and CDR2 ANQGSEA. V was clipped by 7 bases and J by 8 bases; unmatched bases: 8. This CDR3 has 13 amino acids. CDR3 sequence (DNA): TGCAGCGCTGGACTAGCGGCTTGGGATGAGCAGTTCTTC. As protein: CSAGLAAWDEQFF.

This clonotype was detected only a few times. V usage is TRBV5-6 and J usage is TRBJ2-3; D is perhaps TRBD1 or TRBD2 (5 bases each). V lost 4 bases, J lost 7 bases, and 16 bases lay in between. In germline, CDR1 is SGHDT, CDR2 YYEEEE. CDR3 length equals 14 residues. The CDR3 DNA sequence: TGTGCCAGCAGCCGTCCCGGGACCGAGCATACGCAGTATTTT. It codes for CASSRPGTEHTQYF.

In this sample, this clonotype turned up many times. This chain connects TRBV18 to TRBJ2-7; TRBD1 matches at 8 bases. Germline CDR1 and CDR2: KGHSH and LQKENI. V dropped 2 bases and J dropped 4; count of bases not matched to a gene: 4. CDR3 length: 14 amino acids. In DNA, the CDR3 is TGTGCCAGCTCACCAGGACAGGGAGTATACGAGCAGTACTTC. This encodes CASSPGQGVYEQYF.

About this clonotype itself: Given the absence of the conserved phenylalanine or tryptophan at the CDR3 end, a read error is likely. The V call is TRBV20-1, the J call TRBJ1-6, with TRBD1 matching 8 bases. The CDR3 runs to 12 residues. The V and J ends lost 7 bases and 11 bases, in that order; junction bases with no gene match: 7. Germline V gene sequence: CDR1 DFQATT, CDR2 SNEGSKA (reference sequence). The CDR3 sequence: CSVGQGGPPLHC. CDR3 coding DNA: TGCAGTGTTGGACAGGGTGGGCCACCCCTCCACTGT.

CDR3 protein: CASSLGPTLSTDTQYF. The CDR3 DNA is TGTGCCAGCAGCTTAGGACCGACTCTTAGCACAGATACGCAGTATTTT. The chain recombines TRBV7-6 with TRBJ2-3; D is unresolved. CDR1 and CDR2 (germline): SGHVS, FNYEAQ. Between the trimmed V and J ends, which lost 1 base and 0 bases, there was a span of 11 bases. There are 16 residues in the CDR3.

In this sample, this clonotype turned up many times. The CDR3 loop is CASSQEERGAGTGELFF. The CDR3 DNA reads TGCGCCAGCAGCCAAGAGGAGCGGGGGGCGGGCACCGGGGAGCTGTTTTTT. The genes are TRBV4-1 and TRBJ2-2; TRBD2 matches at 9 bases. The CDR3 spans 17 residues. V was pared by 0 bases and J by 4 bases, with 6 bases of the junction left unmatched. The germline CDR1 and CDR2 sequences are MGHRA and YSYEKL.

At least ten counts were recorded for this clonotype. The chain carries TRBV5-1 and TRBJ2-2; D not certain. V lost 0 bases and J 7 bases, leaving 7 bases between the germline ends. The CDR3 is 13 residues long. Germline CDR1 and CDR2: SGHRS and YFSETQ. In DNA, the CDR3 is TGCGCCAGCAGCTTGGACAGATTCGGGGAGCTGTTTTTT. This sequence encodes CASSLDRFGELFF. The variable domain in full, with the rest retrieved from reference TRBV5-1 and TRBJ2-2, is KAGVTQTPRYLIKTRGQQVTLSCSPISGHRSVSWYQQTPGQGLQFLFEYFSETQRNKGNFPGRFSGRQFSNSRSEMNVSTLELGDSALYLCASSLDRFGELFFGEGSRLTVL.

The rearrangement uses TRBV10-3 and TRBJ2-1, with a tentative D call TRBD1 (6 bases). Trimming shortened V by 1 base and J by 6 bases, and 7 bases separated the two germline ends. From germline, CDR1 is ENHRY and CDR2 SYGVKD. The CDR3 is 13 residues long. This CDR3 is CAISEWDTNEQFF. CDR3 in DNA: TGTGCCATCAGTGAGTGGGACACCAATGAGCAGTTCTTC.

This clonotype was seen many times. The rearrangement links TRBV3-1 to TRBJ1-1; D is undetermined. Germline assignment: CDR1 LGHDT and CDR2 YNNKEL (reference sequence). CDR3 length equals 14 residues. V lost 7 bases to trimming and J lost 4 bases, with 16 bases between them. CDR3 protein: CASTPRRAVTEAFF. Written as DNA, the CDR3 is TGTGCCAGCACCCCGCGGAGGGCGGTCACTGAAGCTTTCTTT.

At least ten counts were recorded for this clonotype. V is TRBV6-1 and J is TRBJ1-3; D not resolved. The CDR3 loop spans 13 amino acids. The ends were cut back, 8 bases at V and 2 bases at J, with 10 bases in the middle. Germline-derived CDR1 and CDR2 are MNHNS and SASEGT. The DNA of the CDR3 is TGTGCCAGCGCTTCCCAGGCTGGAAACACCATATATTTT. It encodes CASASQAGNTIYF.